Listed here is a single TCR beta chain. This clonotype appeared a few times. The antigen it recognizes is unknown. The record has no base qualities; no much larger clone is one base away. Measured from the cysteine to the phenylalanine, the CDR3 is 14 residues long. The retained sequence is limited to the CDR3, 42 bases, with the frame set at the first base. CDR1 is given as KGHSH and CDR2 as LQKENI, both from the germline V gene. Trimming accounts for 3 bases at V and 10 bases at J, while the number of junction bases matched to no gene is 2. Sequencing instrument: Illumina NovaSeq 6000. TCR cDNA was synthesized by 5'RACE template switching, through which a universal primer site and unique molecular identifiers were introduced. Priming of cDNA synthesis was performed from both the TCR alpha and TCR beta constant segments. Libraries were amplified in two PCR steps, with sample barcodes and sequencing adapters added in the second step. Libraries were sequenced on Illumina HiSeq 2500 (2x100 bp) or NovaSeq (2x150 bp). The paper's processing steps were these. Reads were demultiplexed and collapsed into UMI consensus sequences with MIGEC, and V(D)J alignment was performed with MiXCR. Using edgeR on replicate PBMC samples, clonotypes were called vaccine-responding if FDR was below 0.01 and the log2 fold change was above 5 up to day 15. Bulk clonotypes were assigned CD4 or CD8 identity according to which sequenced CD4 or CD8 repertoire held them at higher abundance. TCRdb's own reprocessing of the public reads used fastp at Q25 and MiXCR and kept productive beta chains. Records with the same CDR3 protein are collapsed into one entry carrying the most frequent genes and DNA. Here the V and J calls rest on TCRdb's processing, not on the authors' analysis. The sample table records about 340,000 distinct CDR3 sequences; 4% of these occur just once. The ten top clones hold approximately 24% of the sample.

The treatment or condition label here, explained by the study, means: live attenuated yellow fever vaccine strain. At each blood-draw timepoint, two biological replicates of bulk PBMCs were collected. A standard Ficoll-Paque protocol was used to isolate PBMCs from peripheral blood. TriZol was used to extract RNA from bulk PBMCs, CD4 and CD8 fractions, and dextramer-positive and dextramer-negative fractions. The data were taken from a study of T cells after yellow fever vaccination (dated by TCRdb to about 2019). In the study overall: The SMART-Seq v4 Ultra Low Input RNA kit was used to prepare libraries from fractions with low cell numbers. Bulk TCR alpha and beta repertoires were sequenced longitudinally to track T-cell clones before and after primary and booster YFV17D yellow fever vaccination. Two healthy male donors made up the cohort, one aged 18 to 30 years and the other aged 30 to 40 years. Blood was drawn at multiple timepoints before and after primary and secondary immunization, with bulk PBMC replicates and cell subsets isolated.

Study-wide conclusions, independent of this receptor: The secondary T-cell response was weaker than the primary response but faster, peaking on day 5 instead of day 15. A small fraction of clonotypes showed up in both the CD4 and CD8 compartments, probably as a result of convergent recombination. After the booster, most of the clones that had expanded following primary vaccination were detected again (roughly 97% of CD4 and around 87% of CD8), which suggests that memory was broadly maintained. Computational filtering was required because FACS-sorted repertoires could contain abundant contaminating clonotypes from the bulk population. Because the study included only a couple of donors, the extent to which the findings can be generalized is limited.

The sequence was collected from a man aged 18 to 35 who received the YFV17D yellow fever vaccine. Sequences were derived from PBMCs, sampled 5 days after the yellow fever booster vaccination. The chain employs TRBV18 and TRBJ1-6; TRBD1 aligns with 11 central bases. The CDR3 protein sequence reads: CASSPGQGESPLHF. The DNA sequence is as follows: TGTGCCAGCTCACCGGGACAGGGGGAATCACCCCTCCACTTT.